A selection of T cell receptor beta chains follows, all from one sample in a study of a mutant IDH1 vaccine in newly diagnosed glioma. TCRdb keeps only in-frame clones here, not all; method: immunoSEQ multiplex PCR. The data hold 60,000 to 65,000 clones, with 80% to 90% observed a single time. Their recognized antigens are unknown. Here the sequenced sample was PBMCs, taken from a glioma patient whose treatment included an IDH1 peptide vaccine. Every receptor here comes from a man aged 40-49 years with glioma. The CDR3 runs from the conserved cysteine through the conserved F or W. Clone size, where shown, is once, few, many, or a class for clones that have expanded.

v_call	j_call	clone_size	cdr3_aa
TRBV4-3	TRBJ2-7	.	CASSQGAGRSGEQYF
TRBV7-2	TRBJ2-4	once	CASSPWGGQNIQYF
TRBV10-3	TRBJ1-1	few	CAISESGRSRTEAFF
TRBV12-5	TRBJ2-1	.	CASGLGTGSSYNEQFF
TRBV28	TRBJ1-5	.	CASSLVPWGGRVQPQHF
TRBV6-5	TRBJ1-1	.	CASNRGNTEAFF
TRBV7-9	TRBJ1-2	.	CASRIFSPAAQVNYGYTF
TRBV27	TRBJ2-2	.	CASSKGLVNTGELFF
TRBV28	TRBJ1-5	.	CASSDRGGQPQHF
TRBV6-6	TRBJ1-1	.	CASSYQAQKAFF
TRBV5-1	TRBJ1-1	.	CASSLPGMNTEAFF
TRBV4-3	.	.	CASSLSRTSYEQYF
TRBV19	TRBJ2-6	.	CASSIGSSGANVLTF
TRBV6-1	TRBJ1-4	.	CASSEGRGGTNEKLFF
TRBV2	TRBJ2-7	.	CASSADRSYEQYF
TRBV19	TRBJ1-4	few	CASSIGHRVGDEKLFF
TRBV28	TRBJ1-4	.	CASSVRNEKLFF
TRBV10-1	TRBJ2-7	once	CASSPSSYEQYF
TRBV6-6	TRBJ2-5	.	CASSYSSRHSDF
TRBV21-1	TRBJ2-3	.	CASSKEGQGADTQYF
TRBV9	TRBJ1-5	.	CASSVVQVAELINQPQHF
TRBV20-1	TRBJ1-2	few	CSARQGGYTF
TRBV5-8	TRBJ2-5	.	CASSFFSGGAGETQYF
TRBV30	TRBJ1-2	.	CAWSIKPWTGYGYTF
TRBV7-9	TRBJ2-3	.	CASEGLADPTDTQYF
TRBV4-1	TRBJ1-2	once	CASSQDGGQANYGYTF
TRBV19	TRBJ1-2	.	CASSMGGYTF
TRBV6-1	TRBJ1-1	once	CASSELGGNTEAFF
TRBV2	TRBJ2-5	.	CASSASPRPSETQYF
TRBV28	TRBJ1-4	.	CASSAAGEKLFF
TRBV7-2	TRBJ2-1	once	CASSPRTGYNEQFF
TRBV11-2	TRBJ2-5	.	CASSFSGRETQYF
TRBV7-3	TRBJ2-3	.	CASSFHSGGSTDAQYF
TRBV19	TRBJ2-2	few	CASNWDRERSSNTGELFF
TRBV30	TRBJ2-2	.	CAWRGGTGNTGELFF
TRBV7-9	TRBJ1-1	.	CASSSRDRGFAEAFF
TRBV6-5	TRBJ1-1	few	CASSPAIPEAFF
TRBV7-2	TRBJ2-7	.	CASSLPGPPTYEQYF
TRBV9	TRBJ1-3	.	CASSVELGSGNTIYF
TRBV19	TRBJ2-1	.	CASSIGRGRAGGQNEQFF